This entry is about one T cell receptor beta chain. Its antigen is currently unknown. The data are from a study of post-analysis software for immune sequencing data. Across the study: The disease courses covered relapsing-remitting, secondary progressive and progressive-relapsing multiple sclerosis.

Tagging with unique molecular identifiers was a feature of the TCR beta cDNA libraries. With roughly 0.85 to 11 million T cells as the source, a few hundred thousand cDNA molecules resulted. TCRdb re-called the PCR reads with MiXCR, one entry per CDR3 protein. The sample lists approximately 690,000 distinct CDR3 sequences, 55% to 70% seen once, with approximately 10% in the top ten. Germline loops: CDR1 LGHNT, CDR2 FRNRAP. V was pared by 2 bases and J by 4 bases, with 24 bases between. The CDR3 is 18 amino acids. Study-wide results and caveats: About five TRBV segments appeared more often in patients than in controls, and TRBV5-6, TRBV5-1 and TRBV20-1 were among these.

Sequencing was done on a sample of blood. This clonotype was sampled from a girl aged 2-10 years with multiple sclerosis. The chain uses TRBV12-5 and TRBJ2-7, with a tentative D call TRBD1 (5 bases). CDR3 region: CASGLSSKAHSSGYEQYF. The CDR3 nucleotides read TGTGCTAGTGGTTTGTCCTCCAAAGCACACTCTTCAGGGTACGAGCAGTACTTC. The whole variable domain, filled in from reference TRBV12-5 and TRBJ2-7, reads DARVTQTPRHKVTEMGQEVTMRCQPILGHNTVFWYRQTMMQGLELLAYFRNRAPLDDSGMPKDRFSAEMPDATLATLKIQPSEPRDSAVYFCASGLSSKAHSSGYEQYFGPGTRLTVT.